Following are 12 T cell receptor beta chains from one sample sequenced in a study of T cells in Graves' hyperthyroidism and ophthalmopathy (dated by TCRdb to the late 2010s). The library was prepared using multiplex PCR. Reads for this sample came from an Illumina HiSeq 2000. The TCR beta CDR3 regions were amplified from the RNA transcripts. A first-round RT-PCR of the TCR CDR3 used the HTBI primer set with the Qiagen OneStep RT-PCR kit. TCRdb applied fastp at Q25 and MiXCR to the public reads, then kept only in-frame beta chains. Each record represents a unique CDR3 protein, reported with the most common genes and DNA among its rows. For this sample the table gives around 600,000 distinct CDR3 sequences, of which roughly 46% were detected only once. 6.5% to 9% of the sample goes to the ten largest clones. The sample taken for sequencing was peripheral blood or thyroid tissue (not recorded which). These receptors came from an adult man with Graves' disease, either hyperthyroidism or ophthalmopathy (not recorded which).

The chain joins TRBV7-9 to TRBJ1-4; maybe TRBD1 (6 bases). Germline V gives CDR1 SEHNR, CDR2 FQNEAQ (reference sequence). V dropped 4 bases and J dropped 5 bases, with 14 bases sitting between them. CDR3 length equals 15 residues. CDR3 amino acids: CASSSTGGENEKLFF. DNA for the CDR3: TGTGCCAGCAGCTCGACAGGCGGGGAGAATGAAAAACTGTTTTTT.

This clonotype was counted ten times or more. V and J are TRBV6-5 and TRBJ2-5; D may be TRBD1 (6 bases). The CDR3 is 13 amino acids. Germline CDR1 MNHEY, CDR2 SVGAGI. The V gene lost 11 bases and the J gene lost 1 base, with 14 bases spanning the gap. The CDR3 DNA reads TGTGCCCGGAAGCGAGGGGGCCAAGAGACCCAGTACTTC. Translated, it gives CARKRGGQETQYF.

This clonotype was counted ten times or more. This chain links TRBV10-3 with TRBJ2-7, with D uncertain. The length of the CDR3 is 16 residues. V lost 4 bases, J lost 6 bases, and 22 bases lay in between. CDR1 is ENHRY and CDR2 is SYGVKD in the germline V gene. The CDR3 spells CAISGARTISQIEQYF. The CDR3 nucleotides are TGTGCCATCAGTGGGGCTAGGACCATCAGCCAGATCGAGCAGTACTTC.

The table lists this clonotype with a few counts. The rearrangement joins TRBV20-1 to TRBJ2-7; 8 bases agree with TRBD2. Germline lookup yields CDR1 DFQATT and CDR2 SNEGSKA (reference sequence). J lost 4 bases, V lost 4 bases, and 9 bases had no gene match. The CDR3 consists of 14 residues. The CDR3 loop is CSAIGAGGRYEQYF. DNA for the CDR3: TGCAGTGCTATCGGGGCTGGCGGGAGGTACGAGCAGTACTTC.

About this clonotype: This clone may be a read error of a much larger clone one base away. V usage is TRBV7-7 and J usage is TRBJ2-5; 12 nucleotides match TRBD1. CDR1 SSHAT and CDR2 FNYEAQ come from the germline V gene (reference sequence). The CDR3 runs 15 residues. Here the CDR3 DNA reads TGTGCTAGCAGCTCGGGGACAGGGGGCGACGAGACCAAGTACTTC. Translating gives CASSSGTGGDETKYF.

The V gene is TRBV7-9, the J gene TRBJ2-3; 8 positions agree with TRBD1. The CDR3 runs to 15 residues. Germline lookup yields CDR1 SEHNR and CDR2 FQNEAQ (reference sequence). J was trimmed by 4 bases and V by 5 bases; bases with no gene match: 8. As DNA, the CDR3 is TGTGCCAGCAGCCCGCAGGGGGCGCATCCAGATACGCAGTATTTT. This sequence encodes CASSPQGAHPDTQYF.

This clonotype was recorded a few times. The chain uses TRBV20-1 and TRBJ2-5, with D unresolved. The V gene's germline CDR1 is DFQATT and CDR2 SNEGSKA (reference sequence). This CDR3 spans 14 amino acids. V was pared by 0 bases and J by 5 bases, with 13 bases between. Here the CDR3 DNA reads TGCAGTGCTAGAGATATGCGGTTTTGGGAGACCCAGTACTTC. Its protein product is CSARDMRFWETQYF.

The rearrangement uses TRBV15 and TRBJ1-2; no definite D call. This CDR3 has 12 residues. Germline V gene data show CDR1 as LNHNV and CDR2 as YYDKDF (reference sequence). V lost 8 bases and J 10 bases, leaving 17 bases between the germline ends. CDR3 residues: CATLTSHGDYTF. CDR3 bases: TGTGCCACCCTCACGTCCCACGGCGACTACACCTTC.

In its sample, this clonotype was seen many times. The chain recombines TRBV24-1 with TRBJ1-1; tentatively, D is TRBD1 (6 bases). The CDR3 runs 13 residues. Trimming cost V 5 bases and J 1 base, with 7 bases left between them. Per germline, CDR1 KGHDR and CDR2 SFDVKD. The CDR3 region is CATSGDTNTEAFF. CDR3 bases: TGTGCCACCAGTGGGGACACGAACACTGAAGCTTTCTTT.

The rearrangement uses TRBV7-3 and TRBJ1-1, with D tentatively TRBD1 (5 bases). The CDR3 covers 16 residues. Germline V gene data show CDR1 as SGHTA and CDR2 as FQGTGA. V lost 6 bases, J lost 0 bases, and 17 bases lay in between. CDR3 in DNA: TGTGCCAGCAGTCCTTCAGGGATAACAATGAACACTGAAGCTTTCTTT. Protein product: CASSPSGITMNTEAFF.

The genes are TRBV15 and TRBJ2-3, with D uncertain. CDR1 LNHNV and CDR2 YYDKDF come from the germline V gene (reference sequence). The length of the CDR3 is 16 residues. Trimming cost V 1 base and J 2 bases, with 13 bases left between them. CDR3 nucleotides: TGTGCCACCAGCAGAGTCGTGGGTGGCGACACAGATACGCAGTATTTT. It encodes CATSRVVGGDTDTQYF.

This clonotype has a handful of counts. The chain carries TRBV6-1 and TRBJ2-7, with TRBD2 as a possible D gene (6 bases). This CDR3 region has 14 residues. Trimming took 5 bases from V and 5 from J, leaving 16 bases between them. The germline V gene has CDR1 MNHNS and CDR2 SASEGT. The CDR3 DNA is TGTGCCAGCAGTAGGTCCGGGGGAAGAGACGAGCAGTACTTC. Encoded protein: CASSRSGGRDEQYF.